This is a list of T cell receptor beta chains from one sample in a study of CD8 T cells in ankylosing spondylitis. TCRdb itself ran the 5' RACE reads through MiXCR, one entry per CDR3 protein. The data contain around 180,000 distinct CDR3 sequences, 10% to 15% of them singletons. Sequencing was carried out using blood, either unsorted or a sorted T cell fraction (not recorded which). Receptor source: a female donor with ankylosing spondylitis or in good health (not recorded which). CDR3s include the opening cysteine and the closing phenylalanine or tryptophan. A D gene is named only where the DNA matches it firmly. A row's size may be missing; if present it is once, few, many or a size class.

J gene: TRBJ1-1
D gene: NA
V gene: TRBV7-9
clone size: many
CDR3 protein: CASALWQTEAFF
CDR3 DNA: TGTGCCAGCGCCTTATGGCAGACTGAAGCTTTCTTT

J gene: TRBJ1-1
D gene: NA
V gene: TRBV27
clone size: NA
CDR3 protein: CASSLSRPFTEAFF
CDR3 DNA: TGTGCCAGCAGTCTCAGCCGACCGTTCACTGAAGCTTTCTTT

J gene: TRBJ1-4
D gene: NA
V gene: TRBV5-1
clone size: many
CDR3 protein: CASRDGDNEKLFF
CDR3 DNA: TGCGCCAGCAGGGACGGAGATAATGAAAAACTGTTTTTT

J gene: TRBJ2-7
D gene: NA
V gene: TRBV20-1
clone size: few
CDR3 protein: CSVGGQAPYYEQYF
CDR3 DNA: TGCAGTGTAGGGGGTCAAGCTCCCTACTACGAGCAGTACTTC

J gene: TRBJ2-2
D gene: TRBD2
V gene: TRBV4-1
clone size: many
CDR3 protein: CASSESTSGSNTGELFF
CDR3 DNA: TGCGCCAGCAGCGAATCGACTAGCGGGAGCAACACCGGGGAGCTGTTTTTT

J gene: TRBJ2-5
D gene: NA
V gene: TRBV29-1
clone size: many
CDR3 protein: CSVPGLTSVQTQYF
CDR3 DNA: TGCAGCGTTCCCGGACTCACTTCCGTTCAGACCCAGTACTTC

J gene: TRBJ2-3
D gene: NA
V gene: TRBV20-1
clone size: many
CDR3 protein: CSAREPGEVDTQYF
CDR3 DNA: TGCAGTGCTAGAGAACCAGGGGAAGTAGATACGCAGTATTTT

J gene: TRBJ1-1
D gene: NA
V gene: TRBV7-9
clone size: many
CDR3 protein: CASSFFSNTEAFF
CDR3 DNA: TGTGCCAGCAGCTTTTTTTCGAACACTGAAGCTTTCTTT

J gene: TRBJ2-2
D gene: NA
V gene: TRBV6-1
clone size: many
CDR3 protein: CASSPTGSGELFF
CDR3 DNA: TGTGCCAGCAGCCCTACCGGGTCCGGGGAGCTGTTTTTT

J gene: TRBJ1-5
D gene: NA
V gene: TRBV5-5
clone size: few
CDR3 protein: CASSLTGRGGNQPQHF
CDR3 DNA: TGTGCCAGCAGCTTAACAGGGAGGGGTGGCAATCAGCCCCAGCATTTT

J gene: TRBJ2-3
D gene: NA
V gene: TRBV4-3
clone size: many
CDR3 protein: CASGLRGTDTQYF
CDR3 DNA: TGCGCCAGCGGCCTGAGGGGGACAGATACGCAGTATTTT

J gene: TRBJ1-2
D gene: NA
V gene: TRBV5-1
clone size: few
CDR3 protein: CASSLRDLDGYTF
CDR3 DNA: TGCGCCAGCAGCCTCCGGGACCTAGATGGCTACACCTTC

J gene: TRBJ2-7
D gene: NA
V gene: TRBV2
clone size: few
CDR3 protein: CASSEGDVEQYF
CDR3 DNA: TGTGCCAGCAGTGAAGGAGACGTAGAGCAGTACTTC

J gene: TRBJ2-2
D gene: NA
V gene: TRBV9
clone size: few
CDR3 protein: CASSVAWLGGAGELFF
CDR3 DNA: TGTGCCAGCAGCGTAGCTTGGCTAGGCGGGGCCGGGGAGCTGTTTTTT

J gene: TRBJ1-1
D gene: TRBD1
V gene: TRBV19
clone size: NA
CDR3 protein: CATWDRGIGTEAFF
CDR3 DNA: TGTGCCACCTGGGACAGAGGGATAGGCACTGAAGCTTTCTTT

J gene: TRBJ2-7
D gene: NA
V gene: TRBV5-1
clone size: NA
CDR3 protein: CASSLGSGFYEQYF
CDR3 DNA: TGCGCCAGCAGCTTGGGAAGCGGATTCTACGAGCAGTACTTT

J gene: TRBJ2-7
D gene: TRBD1
V gene: TRBV7-9
clone size: few
CDR3 protein: CASSSLRGRPYEQYF
CDR3 DNA: TGTGCCAGCAGCTCGCTCAGGGGGCGTCCCTACGAGCAGTACTTC

J gene: TRBJ2-7
D gene: NA
V gene: TRBV5-1
clone size: many
CDR3 protein: CASSLEKSYEQYF
CDR3 DNA: TGCGCCAGCAGCCTTGAAAAGTCCTACGAGCAGTACTTC

J gene: TRBJ2-1
D gene: NA
V gene: TRBV20-1
clone size: NA
CDR3 protein: CSAREVSGRNNEQFF
CDR3 DNA: TGCAGTGCTAGAGAGGTGAGCGGGCGAAACAATGAGCAGTTCTTC

J gene: TRBJ2-1
D gene: NA
V gene: TRBV27
clone size: many
CDR3 protein: CASSFGSEQFF
CDR3 DNA: TGTGCCAGCAGCTTCGGGAGTGAGCAGTTCTTC

J gene: TRBJ2-2
D gene: TRBD1
V gene: TRBV15
clone size: NA
CDR3 protein: CATSGTTGGPGELFF
CDR3 DNA: TGTGCCACCAGCGGAACCACAGGGGGCCCCGGGGAGCTGTTTTTT

J gene: TRBJ1-3
D gene: TRBD1
V gene: TRBV2
clone size: many
CDR3 protein: CASSEDRTGASGNTIYF
CDR3 DNA: TGTGCCAGCAGTGAAGATAGAACAGGGGCATCTGGAAACACCATATATTTT

J gene: TRBJ1-1
D gene: NA
V gene: TRBV12-3/TRBV12-4
clone size: many
CDR3 protein: CASNGGANTEAFF
CDR3 DNA: TGTGCCAGCAACGGGGGGGCAAACACTGAAGCTTTCTTT

J gene: TRBJ2-5
D gene: NA
V gene: TRBV20-1
clone size: many
CDR3 protein: CSASPGSETQYF
CDR3 DNA: TGCAGTGCTAGCCCGGGGTCAGAGACCCAGTACTTC

J gene: TRBJ2-5
D gene: NA
V gene: TRBV6-5
clone size: NA
CDR3 protein: CASSCGLASAQETQYF
CDR3 DNA: TGTGCCAGCAGTTGCGGTTTGGCTAGCGCCCAAGAGACCCAGTACTTC

J gene: TRBJ2-5
D gene: NA
V gene: TRBV29-1
clone size: few
CDR3 protein: CSVVTGRETQYF
CDR3 DNA: TGCAGCGTTGTTACAGGGCGGGAGACCCAGTACTTC

J gene: TRBJ2-1
D gene: TRBD2
V gene: TRBV12-3/TRBV12-4
clone size: many
CDR3 protein: CASSLATSSGYNEQFF
CDR3 DNA: TGTGCCAGCAGTTTAGCGACTAGCTCTGGCTACAATGAGCAGTTCTTC

J gene: TRBJ2-4
D gene: NA
V gene: TRBV11-2
clone size: many
CDR3 protein: CASSSLVGGGSGAKNIQYF
CDR3 DNA: TGTGCCAGCAGCTCCCTAGTCGGGGGCGGGAGCGGGGCCAAAAACATTCAGTACTTC

J gene: TRBJ2-3
D gene: NA
V gene: TRBV20-1
clone size: few
CDR3 protein: CSALGPGSTDTQYF
CDR3 DNA: TGCAGTGCTTTAGGGCCCGGGAGCACAGATACGCAGTATTTT

J gene: TRBJ1-5
D gene: TRBD1
V gene: TRBV6-1
clone size: NA
CDR3 protein: CASRRQGVGNQPQHF
CDR3 DNA: TGTGCCAGCAGACGACAGGGCGTCGGCAATCAGCCCCAGCATTTT